The 18 T cell receptor beta chains given below trace back to one sample, sequenced in a study of regulatory T cells in long-lasting Graves disease. Sample time point: newly diagnosed GD, antithyroid drugs for less than 3 months. Preparation of the TCR library used RNA extracted from PBMCs. Arm-PCR of CDR3 regions with iRepertoire HTBI primers generated TCR beta libraries. TCRdb reanalysed the multiplex PCR reads using MiXCR and keeps one entry per CDR3 protein. The table records 250,000 to 400,000 distinct CDR3 sequences, 18% of them present only once. The material was peripheral blood mononuclear cells (PBMCs), obtained at new diagnosis, from a patient treated with antithyroid drugs. These receptors were obtained from a female donor with Graves disease.

This clonotype turned up a few times. The chain carries TRBV6-1 and TRBJ2-3; D not certain. V was trimmed by 1 base and J by 2 bases, leaving 10 bases between them. Germline V gene data show CDR1 as MNHNS and CDR2 as SASEGT. The CDR3 length is 15 residues. Here the CDR3 DNA reads TGTGCCAGCAGTGAAGTAGCCCAGGCCACAGATACGCAGTATTTT. Its protein product is CASSEVAQATDTQYF.

The chain links TRBV5-1 to TRBJ2-1, with 7 bases that match TRBD1. Germline-derived CDR1 and CDR2 are SGHRS and YFSETQ. This CDR3 has 15 residues. J gave up 2 bases and V 7 bases, and 9 bases lay outside the gene matches. This chain's CDR3 is CASRAGQGAYNEQFF. CDR3 DNA sequence: TGCGCCAGCCGAGCAGGGCAGGGGGCCTACAATGAGCAGTTCTTC.

This clonotype was seen a few times. This rearrangement joins TRBV10-3 to TRBJ2-3; D is uncertain. Germline V CDR1 and CDR2: ENHRY, SYGVKD. Deletions cut 2 bases from V and 3 bases from J, with 3 bases between. CDR3 length equals 12 residues. The CDR3 bases are TGTGCCATCAGTGAGCGAACAGATACGCAGTATTTT. This codes for CAISERTDTQYF.

The chain combines TRBV15 with TRBJ2-1; 11 bases are shared with TRBD2. V shed 3 bases and J 8 bases; nucleotides not matched to a gene: 12. Per germline, CDR1 LNHNV and CDR2 YYDKDF (reference sequence). The CDR3 spans 17 residues. The CDR3 loop reads CATSRNLLAGVLDEQFF. The CDR3 DNA follows: TGTGCCACCAGCAGGAACCTACTAGCGGGAGTCCTCGATGAGCAGTTCTTC.

The rearrangement links TRBV18 to TRBJ2-5; the D is unclear. The CDR3 runs 16 residues. Trimming left V 1 base short and J 1 base short, with 13 bases between. In germline, CDR1 is KGHSH, CDR2 LQKENI. The CDR3 region is CASSPLRAGGQETQYF. CDR3 in DNA: TGTGCCAGCTCACCACTCCGGGCCGGCGGCCAAGAGACCCAGTACTTC.

This clonotype came up many times. V and J are TRBV20-1 and TRBJ2-1; a possible D gene is TRBD1 (6 bases). V was pared by 2 bases and J by 6 bases, with 11 bases between. Germline CDR1 and CDR2: DFQATT and SNEGSKA (reference sequence). This CDR3 has 13 residues. Written as DNA, the CDR3 is TGCAGTGCTAGACCCAGGGGCGGCAATGAGCAGTTCTTC. Translating gives CSARPRGGNEQFF.

The V call is TRBV18, the J call TRBJ2-7, with D unclear. The CDR3 has 13 amino acids. The V end lost 4 bases, the J end lost 3 bases, and 10 bases lay between the germline ends. CDR1 is KGHSH, CDR2 LQKENI, per germline. CDR3 in DNA: TGTGCCAGCTCACGCGGCAGTGACTACGAGCAGTACTTC. Its protein product is CASSRGSDYEQYF.

This sequence joins TRBV20-1 and TRBJ2-1, with 10 bases matching TRBD2. The ends lost 6 bases at V and 4 bases at J; junction bases unmatched: 15. The germline gives CDR1 DFQATT, CDR2 SNEGSKA (reference sequence). The CDR3 sequence is 17 residues long. CDR3 DNA sequence: TGCAGTGCAATACTAGCGGGGAAAGATGTAGGATACAATGAGCAGTTCTTC. Residues: CSAILAGKDVGYNEQFF.

This clonotype was seen repeatedly, ten times or more. The chain combines TRBV5-1 with TRBJ2-3, with D perhaps being TRBD1 or TRBD2 (5 bases each). The CDR3 is made up of 15 amino acids. Germline V gene data show CDR1 as SGHRS and CDR2 as YFSETQ. The V gene lost 4 bases and the J gene lost 8 bases, with 20 bases spanning the gap. Here the CDR3 reads CASSVGERRTFTQYF. DNA for the CDR3: TGCGCCAGCAGCGTGGGGGAGAGAAGAACCTTTACGCAGTATTTT.

The sample holds a few counts of this clonotype. V is TRBV5-1 and J is TRBJ2-1; 9 bases map to TRBD1. CDR1 SGHRS and CDR2 YFSETQ come from the germline V gene. The J segment lost 1 base and the V segment lost 3 bases, leaving 8 bases of the junction unmatched. This CDR3 has 17 residues. The chain's CDR3 is CASSWGQGSVSYNEQFF. CDR3 sequence (DNA): TGCGCCAGCAGCTGGGGACAGGGCTCCGTTTCCTACAATGAGCAGTTCTTC.

On this clonotype itself: Being one base from a much bigger clone, this may be a read error. J is TRBJ2-1 and V is TRBV6-1, with D possibly TRBD1 on 6 matching bases. There are 13 residues in the CDR3. Germline values: CDR1 MNHNS, CDR2 SASEGT. V lost 6 bases to trimming and J lost 10 bases, with 16 bases between them. The DNA of the CDR3 is TGTGCCAGCAGGAATCCGGACAGCTACGAGCAGTTCTTC. Protein product: CASRNPDSYEQFF.

This clonotype was seen repeatedly, ten times or more. The chain carries TRBV28 and TRBJ2-2; D is perhaps TRBD2 (6 bases). Germline V gene lookup returns CDR1 MDHEN and CDR2 SYDVKM. Deletions cut 3 bases from V and 2 bases from J, with 13 bases between. CDR3 length: 16 residues. The CDR3: CASSFGVLANTGELFF. The CDR3 DNA is TGTGCCAGCAGTTTTGGGGTACTAGCTAACACCGGGGAGCTGTTTTTT.

Regarding this clonotype: Since a much larger clone is just one base distant, this may be a read error. V and J are TRBV24-1 and TRBJ1-2; no clear D gene. V lost 3 bases and J 3 bases, leaving 13 bases between the germline ends. This CDR3 has 15 residues. Germline V gives CDR1 KGHDR, CDR2 SFDVKD. The CDR3 sequence is CATSDVGPEDYGYTF. Written as DNA, the CDR3 is TGTGCCACCAGTGATGTAGGGCCGGAGGACTATGGCTACACCTTC.

This clonotype was recorded many times. The chain has TRBV5-1 and TRBJ2-2; the D is unclear. The CDR3 has 13 amino acids. Trimming took off 2 bases at V and 6 bases at J, with 8 bases between the two ends. In germline, CDR1 is SGHRS, CDR2 YFSETQ. This chain's CDR3 is CASSFWGSGELFF. The CDR3 DNA is TGCGCCAGCAGCTTCTGGGGATCCGGGGAGCTGTTTTTT.

This clonotype was observed a handful of times. The genes are TRBV6-1 and TRBJ2-3, with TRBD2 as a possible D gene (5 bases). Trimming stripped 8 bases from V and 7 bases from J, with 13 bases between. This CDR3 region has 12 residues. Germline V gene sequence: CDR1 MNHNS, CDR2 SASEGT. The CDR3: CASLQLVNTQYF. The CDR3 bases are TGTGCCAGCCTCCAACTAGTGAATACGCAGTATTTT.

This clonotype was detected ten times or more. V usage is TRBV13 and J usage is TRBJ1-4, with D hard to call. V dropped 5 bases and J dropped 0 bases, with 10 bases sitting between them. The CDR3 consists of 15 residues. Germline values: CDR1 PRHDT, CDR2 FYEKMQ (reference sequence). CDR3 loop: CASSLAVATNEKLFF. The CDR3 DNA follows: TGTGCCAGCAGCCTAGCGGTAGCAACTAATGAAAAACTGTTTTTT. The full variable domain, its missing parts supplied by reference TRBV13 and TRBJ1-4, is AAGVIQSPRHLIKEKRETATLKCYPIPRHDTVYWYQQGPGQDPQFLISFYEKMQSDKGSIPDRFSAQQFSDYHSELNMSSLELGDSALYFCASSLAVATNEKLFFGSGTQLSVL.

This clonotype was counted at least ten times. V and J are TRBV11-2 and TRBJ2-4, with D tentatively TRBD1 (5 bases). The CDR3 extends over 17 amino acids. Trimming took 1 base from V and 0 from J, leaving 13 bases between them. CDR1 and CDR2 (germline): SGHAT, FQNNGV. CDR3 sequence reads: CASSLVGRMIAKNIQYF. CDR3 sequence (DNA): TGTGCCAGCAGCTTAGTGGGGCGGATGATAGCCAAAAACATTCAGTACTTC.

In this sample, this clonotype turned up many times. The DNA for the CDR3 is TGTGCCAGCAGCCGATTACAGGGATCCGGGGAGCTGTTTTTT. It is translated as CASSRLQGSGELFF. The rearrangement links TRBV7-2 to TRBJ2-2; possibly TRBD1 for D (6 bases). Germline V gene sequence: CDR1 SGHTA, CDR2 FQGNSA. The V gene lost 5 bases and the J gene lost 6 bases, with 13 bases spanning the gap. The length of the CDR3 is 14 residues. The full variable domain, completed using reference TRBV7-2 and TRBJ2-2, is GAGVSQSPSNKVTEKGKDVELRCDPISGHTALYWYRQSLGQGLEFLIYFQGNSAPDKSGLPSDRFSAERTGGSVSTLTIQRTQQEDSAVYLCASSRLQGSGELFFGEGSRLTVL.